The rows below give T cell receptor beta chains drawn from one sample of a study of blood T cell repertoires in COVID-19. Generated by immunoSEQ multiplex PCR, the TCRdb table keeps only in-frame clones and is missing some. The table lists tens of thousands of clones, around 81% of them singletons. Material for sequencing was peripheral blood. Source of these receptors: a woman aged 70-85 years with acute or convalescent COVID-19. CDR3s include the opening cysteine and the closing phenylalanine or tryptophan. D genes are given only for firm matches. Where a row states a size, it is once, few, many or the class of an expanded clone; other rows omit it.

TRBV18	.	TRBD1	TRBJ1-5	TGTGCCAGCTCACCACGGGGACAGAGTCAGCCCCAGCATTTT	CASSPRGQSQPQHF
TRBV2	.	TRBD2	TRBJ2-2	TGTGCCAGCAGCTCGACTAGCGGGGGGGCCGGGGAGCTGTTTTTT	CASSSTSGGAGELFF
TRBV28	.	.	TRBJ2-5	TGTGCCAGCAGCCCCCCTTTGGAGACCCAGTACTTC	CASSPPLETQYF
TRBV18	.	.	TRBJ1-5	TGTGCCAGCTCAGGGCAGAAAGATCAGCCCCAGCATTTT	CASSGQKDQPQHF
TRBV5-4	once	.	TRBJ1-1	TGTGCCAGCAGCTCCAGGATGTTCCAGAACACTGAAGCTTTCTTT	CASSSRMFQNTEAFF
TRBV2	.	.	TRBJ1-2	TGTGCCAGCATACCCGTAGGACAGTTGAACTATGGCTACACCTTC	CASIPVGQLNYGYTF
TRBV19	.	.	TRBJ2-7	TGTGCCAGTCAATCCCGGGACAACTCCTACGAGCAGTACTTC	CASQSRDNSYEQYF
TRBV3-1/TRBV3-2	.	TRBD1	TRBJ1-4	TGTGCCAGCAGCCTTACGACAGGGGGGGAAAAACTGTTTTTT	CASSLTTGGEKLFF
TRBV4-1	.	.	TRBJ1-1	TGCGCCAGCAGCCGACCAGACAGGAGGAACACTGAAGCTTTCTTT	CASSRPDRRNTEAFF
TRBV28	.	TRBD1	TRBJ1-1	TGTGCCAGCGGGATGACAGGGGGCATGAACACTGAAGCTTTCTTT	CASGMTGGMNTEAFF
TRBV11-3	.	.	TRBJ1-6	TGTGCCAGCAGCTCGTTCGGGGGTTCACCCCTCCACTTT	CASSSFGGSPLHF
TRBV10-3	few	TRBD1	TRBJ1-3	TGTGCCACCCGACAGGGAGAAAACACCATATATTTT	CATRQGENTIYF
TRBV11-3	.	TRBD1	TRBJ2-3	TGTGCCAGCATCGGACAGGGCACAGATACGCAGTATTTT	CASIGQGTDTQYF
TRBV5-1	few	TRBD1	TRBJ2-7	TGCGCCAGCAGCTTGGGGACAGGGGGCTATTCCTCCTACGAGCAGTACTTC	CASSLGTGGYSSYEQYF
TRBV30	.	TRBD1	TRBJ1-2	TGTGCCGGGACAGGGGGAACTTTAAATGGCTACACCTTC	CAGTGGTLNGYTF
TRBV10-2	.	.	TRBJ1-1	TGCGCCAGCAGGGACTCCCTTCTTGCCACTGAAGCTTTCTTT	CASRDSLLATEAFF
TRBV5-4	.	TRBD1	TRBJ1-1	TGTGCCAGCAGCTTGTCATGGGGTTACGGGACAGGGAGGAACACTGAAGCTTTCTTT	CASSLSWGYGTGRNTEAFF
TRBV12-5	few	TRBD1	TRBJ2-7	TGTGCTAGTGCAGCCGGGACAGGGTTTGAGCAGTACTTC	CASAAGTGFEQYF
TRBV3-1/TRBV3-2	.	.	TRBJ2-5	TGTGCCAGCAGCCAACCAGGGAAAGAGACCCAGTACTTC	CASSQPGKETQYF
TRBV3-1/TRBV3-2	.	.	TRBJ2-2	TGTGCCACCTCCCAGCCGGCAGGGAACACCGGGGAGCTGTTTTTT	CATSQPAGNTGELFF